Below are 21 T cell receptor beta chains sequenced from a single sample in a study of T cell repertoires in cytomegalovirus infection. These receptors have no known antigen. TCRdb independently ran MiXCR on the reads; one entry per CDR3 protein. Among about 920,000 distinct CDR3 sequences, 31% were seen once, and the ten largest hold around 15%. Sequenced material: cultured CD8+ T cells from PBMCs, taken from culture after CMV antigen stimulation. Source of these receptors: a human donor in good health (CMV status not recorded). Some clones in this sample may be carry-over from other donors' samples.

This clonotype was observed a few times. This rearrangement joins TRBV5-1 to TRBJ1-5, with 8 bases matching TRBD1. Unmatched junction bases numbered 5, after V lost 5 bases and J lost 4 bases. The CDR3 contains 14 residues. CDR1 is SGHRS, CDR2 YFSETQ, per germline. The chain's CDR3 is CASSWGTGNQPQHF. CDR3 sequence (DNA): TGCGCCAGCAGTTGGGGGACAGGTAATCAGCCCCAGCATTTT.

The chain uses TRBV2 and TRBJ2-3; no clear D. CDR3 length: 13 amino acids. V lost 9 bases and J 2 bases, leaving 12 bases between the germline ends. Germline V gene sequence: CDR1 SNHLY, CDR2 FYNNEI. As DNA, the CDR3 is TGTGCCAGAGAAGGGCCGGCCACAGATACGCAGTATTTT. It encodes CAREGPATDTQYF. Full variable domain (remainder filled in from reference TRBV2 and TRBJ2-3): EPEVTQTPSHQVTQMGQEVILRCVPISNHLYFYWYRQILGQKVEFLVSFYNNEISEKSEIFDDQFSVERPDGSNFTLKIRSTKLEDSAMYFCAREGPATDTQYFGPGTRLTVL.

On this clonotype: Since the CDR3 does not end with the conserved phenylalanine or tryptophan, this likely comes from a read error. The rearrangement uses TRBV12-3 or TRBV12-4 and TRBJ2-3, with D possibly matching TRBD1 (5 bases). The V gene lost 0 bases and the J gene lost 0 bases, with 16 bases spanning the gap. The length of the CDR3 is 18 residues. CDR3 nucleotide sequence: TGTGCCAGCAGTTTAGCGCCCCCCGACAGTTTCAGCACAGATACGCAGTATTCT. Residues: CASSLAPPDSFSTDTQYS.

V is TRBV24-1 and J is TRBJ2-1; 11 nucleotides line up with TRBD2. The germline V gene encodes CDR1 KGHDR and CDR2 SFDVKD. The V gene end was trimmed by 2 bases and the J gene end by 7 bases; junction bases not matched to a gene: 6. This CDR3 is 16 amino acids long. Here the CDR3 DNA reads TGTGCCACCAGTGATTATCTAGCGGGGGGTAGTAATGAGCAGTTCTTC. Translation gives CATSDYLAGGSNEQFF.

This clonotype showed up many times. The chain links TRBV6-1 to TRBJ1-5; D remains ambiguous. This CDR3 comprises 14 residues. Germline CDR1 reads MNHNS; CDR2 reads SASEGT. Trimming cost V 8 bases and J 2 bases, with 13 bases left between them. Here the CDR3 reads CASDEMRGNQPQHF. DNA for the CDR3: TGTGCCAGCGATGAGATGAGGGGCAATCAGCCCCAGCATTTT.

For this clonotype: This could be a read error, since a much larger clone is one nucleotide away. This rearrangement joins TRBV7-2 to TRBJ1-1, with D possibly matching TRBD1 (5 bases). The CDR3 is 13 amino acids. In germline, CDR1 is SGHTA, CDR2 FQGNSA. DNA of the CDR3: TGTGTCAGCAGAAGGGACGGAAACACTGAAGCTTTCTTT. Protein sequence: CVSRRDGNTEAFF.

This clonotype was counted many times. This chain joins TRBV7-2 and TRBJ1-4, with TRBD1 as a possible D gene (5 bases). V lost 6 bases and J 4 bases, leaving 15 bases between the germline ends. Germline V gives CDR1 SGHTA, CDR2 FQGNSA. The CDR3 contains 15 residues. Here the CDR3 DNA reads TGTGCCAGCAGACCAGCGGTGGGGGGTAATGAAAAACTGTTTTTT. It is translated as CASRPAVGGNEKLFF.

V usage is TRBV12-3 or TRBV12-4 and J usage is TRBJ1-3; D gene uncertain. The CDR3 is 15 residues long. Trimming stripped 3 bases from V and 2 bases from J, with 11 bases between. The CDR3 DNA reads TGTGCCAGCAGTTTTCAGGAAGGGCCTGGAAACACCATATATTTT. Its protein is CASSFQEGPGNTIYF.

This clonotype was recorded a few times. The CDR3 loop reads CSAKPPPTGEIYNQPQHF. In nucleotides, the CDR3 is TGCAGTGCCAAACCACCACCCACAGGGGAGATCTACAATCAGCCCCAGCATTTT. This chain joins TRBV20-1 and TRBJ1-5; 7 nucleotides agree with TRBD1. CDR3 size: 18 residues. Germline CDR1 DFQATT, CDR2 SNEGSKA (reference sequence). J gave up 3 bases and V 6 bases, and 20 bases lay outside the gene matches.

On this clonotype itself: A junction boundary mismatches the germline segment, possibly from a read error. The V and J genes are TRBV7-9 and TRBJ2-4, with TRBD2 identical over 10 bases. The CDR3 is 17 residues long. Germline-derived CDR1 and CDR2 are SEHNR and FQNEAQ (reference sequence). The chain's CDR3 is CASSSWDSGGAKHIQYF. The CDR3 DNA is TGTGCCAGCAGCTCCTGGGACAGCGGGGGGGCCAAACACATTCAGTACTTC.

V and J are TRBV6-1 and TRBJ2-7; TRBD1 might be the D (5 bases). This CDR3 contains 15 residues. V lost 6 bases and J 6 bases, leaving 21 bases between the germline ends. Germline V CDR1 and CDR2: MNHNS, SASEGT. CDR3 sequence: CASRDWFHQRGEQYF. The CDR3 DNA follows: TGTGCCAGCAGGGATTGGTTCCACCAAAGGGGCGAGCAGTACTTC.

This clonotype showed up many times. This chain joins TRBV7-9 and TRBJ1-2, with D possibly being TRBD1 (6 bases). V lost 0 bases and J 0 bases, leaving 11 bases between the germline ends. This CDR3 contains 16 residues. From germline, CDR1 is SEHNR and CDR2 FQNEAQ (reference sequence). CDR3 residues: CASSLARDISNYGYTF. For the CDR3, the DNA is TGTGCCAGCAGCTTAGCCCGGGACATCTCTAACTATGGCTACACCTTC.

The chain links TRBV6-5 to TRBJ2-5; 8 nucleotides align to TRBD1. From germline, CDR1 is MNHEY and CDR2 SVGAGI. The CDR3 has 13 amino acids. V lost 6 bases, J lost 3 bases, and 3 bases stayed unmatched. Here the CDR3 reads CASSPDREETQYF. Written as DNA, the CDR3 is TGTGCCAGCAGCCCGGACAGGGAAGAGACCCAGTACTTC.

This clonotype came up a few times. The chain joins TRBV7-9 to TRBJ2-7; TRBD1 might be the D (5 bases). The CDR3 consists of 13 residues. Trimming cost V 4 bases and J 2 bases, with 9 bases left between them. Germline V CDR1 and CDR2: SEHNR, FQNEAQ (reference sequence). Here the CDR3 DNA reads TGTGCCAGCAGCTCTGACAGTCCCTACGAGCAGTACGTC. Protein sequence: CASSSDSPYEQYV.

This clonotype was found a few times. This chain connects TRBV6-1 to TRBJ2-7; D call uncertain. With 5 bases removed from V and 0 bases from J, the gap between germline ends came to 14 bases. Germline V gives CDR1 MNHNS, CDR2 SASEGT. The CDR3 contains 15 residues. The CDR3 protein is CASSPIPQYSYEQYV. In nucleotides, the CDR3 is TGTGCCAGCAGTCCAATCCCGCAATACTCCTACGAGCAGTACGTC.

This clonotype was counted between two and nine times. The chain couples TRBV15 to TRBJ1-5; D is unresolved. V lost 1 base, J lost 0 bases, and 10 bases lay in between. This CDR3 is built from 16 residues. In germline, CDR1 is LNHNV, CDR2 YYDKDF (reference sequence). CDR3 nucleotide sequence: TGTGCCACCAGCAGAGTAGGGAGGAATAGCAATCAGCCCCAGCATTTT. Protein product: CATSRVGRNSNQPQHF.

This clonotype was counted only a few times. The genes are TRBV2 and TRBJ1-1, with 9 bases that match TRBD1. Trimming removed 5 bases from V and 5 bases from J; junction bases left unmatched: 6. Germline values: CDR1 SNHLY, CDR2 FYNNEI. The CDR3 loop spans 14 amino acids. In DNA form, the CDR3 reads TGTGCCAGCAGTCCGGGACAGGGTCGTACTGAAGCTTTCTTT. It translates to CASSPGQGRTEAFF.

The chain uses TRBV6-5 and TRBJ1-6; the D is unclear. The CDR3 length is 12 residues. Trimming took off 6 bases at V and 9 bases at J, with 9 bases between the two ends. The germline gives CDR1 MNHEY, CDR2 SVGAGI. In nucleotides, the CDR3 is TGTGCCAGCAGCAAGGATACTTCACCCCTCCACTTT. Translation gives CASSKDTSPLHF.

This clonotype has ten or more counts. This chain links TRBV20-1 with TRBJ2-1, with 8 positions matching TRBD2. The V and J ends lost 4 bases and 3 bases, in that order; junction bases with no gene match: 11. The CDR3 has 16 amino acids. Germline assignment: CDR1 DFQATT and CDR2 SNEGSKA (reference sequence). CDR3: CSATRVSRGVYNEQFF. In nucleotides, the CDR3 is TGCAGTGCTACCCGGGTTTCGCGGGGGGTCTACAATGAGCAGTTCTTC.

This clonotype was picked up a small number of times. This CDR3 is CASGQVANTGELFF. Here the CDR3 DNA reads TGTGCCAGTGGACAGGTTGCGAACACCGGGGAGCTGTTTTTT. The chain combines TRBV27 with TRBJ2-2; TRBD1 matches at 7 bases. J was trimmed by 0 bases and V by 9 bases; bases with no gene match: 4. The germline V gene encodes CDR1 MNHEY and CDR2 SMNVEV (reference sequence). The CDR3 spans 14 residues.

As for this clonotype: This clone may be a read error of a much larger clone one base away. CDR3 residues: CVSSLAGDYYEQYF. The CDR3 DNA is TGTGTCAGCAGCTTAGCGGGTGACTACTACGAGCAGTACTTC. This chain links TRBV7-2 with TRBJ2-7, with 7 bases that match TRBD2. The germline gives CDR1 SGHTA, CDR2 FQGNSA. The CDR3 runs to 14 residues.